This T cell receptor beta chain originates from a study of lymphopenia after photon versus proton radiotherapy. Trimming removed 3 bases at V and 2 bases at J, with 11 bases between. There are 15 residues in the CDR3. Per the germline V gene, CDR1 is SGDLS and CDR2 is YYNGEE. Only in-frame clones appear in the TCRdb table, and some are missing; sequencing was by immunoSEQ multiplex PCR. The table records some 33,000 clones, around 90% of them present only once. This chain uses TRBV9 with TRBJ1-4, with a tentative D call TRBD1 (6 bases). The receptor was isolated from a woman aged 45 to 65 with pancreatic cancer. Sequencing was performed on peripheral blood, taken from a patient treated with photon-based radiotherapy. CDR3: CASSEGGWTNEKLFF. The CDR3 DNA follows: TGTGCCAGCAGCGAGGGGGGTTGGACTAATGAAAAACTGTTTTTT.